The rows below give T cell receptor beta chains drawn from one sample of a study of T-cell reconstitution after alpha-beta-depleted transplantation in children. Each CDR3 protein is one row after TCRdb ran MiXCR on the PCR reads. Of almost 500,000 distinct CDR3 sequences detected, around 13% appear once; the ten largest clones hold around 5.8%. This specimen was PBMCs from the stem cell graft donor, taken from the stem cell graft. The source of these receptors is a human donor who donated a stem cell graft to a child with combined immunodeficiency. Both conserved end residues are part of each CDR3. D genes are given only for firm matches. Some rows mark clone size as missing; the rest say once, few, many or name a class of expanded clone.

d_gene,abundance,v_gene,j_gene,CDR3aa,CDR3nt
TRBD1,-,TRBV18,TRBJ1-3,CASSPNRQGPSGNTIYF,TGTGCCAGCTCACCAAACCGACAGGGGCCCTCTGGAAACACCATATATTTT
-,-,TRBV27,TRBJ2-7,CASSLSGGHRREQYF,TGTGCCAGCAGTTTAAGCGGCGGACACCGTAGAGAGCAGTACTTC
-,few,TRBV11-1,TRBJ1-2,CASRLSRDSRNYGYTF,TGTGCCAGCAGGCTCTCTCGGGACTCTCGTAACTATGGCTACACCTTC
-,-,TRBV30,TRBJ2-2,CAWDRASGPGELFF,TGTGCCTGGGACCGGGCTTCGGGGCCCGGGGAGCTGTTTTTT
-,-,TRBV12-3/TRBV12-4,TRBJ1-5,CASSFSASLGIGDQPQHF,TGTGCCAGCAGTTTTAGCGCATCCCTCGGGATTGGAGATCAGCCCCAGCATTTT
TRBD2,many,TRBV6-2/TRBV6-3,TRBJ2-7,CASSYSIPGLAISYEQYF,TGTGCCAGCAGTTACTCGATCCCTGGACTAGCGATCTCCTACGAGCAGTACTTC
-,-,TRBV4-2,TRBJ1-2,CASSLQSRKGLLTDYGYTF,TGTGCCAGCAGCCTCCAAAGCCGGAAGGGGCTATTAACAGACTATGGCTACACCTTC
-,-,TRBV5-1,TRBJ2-5,CASSLYGLETQYF,TGCGCCAGCAGCTTGTATGGACTGGAGACCCAGTACTTC
TRBD1,many,TRBV10-3,TRBJ2-5,CAISEPDRGWQETQYF,TGTGCCATCAGTGAGCCGGACAGGGGGTGGCAAGAGACCCAGTACTTC
-,-,TRBV5-1,TRBJ1-1,CASRPETGNTEAFF,TGCGCCAGCAGGCCGGAGACAGGGAACACTGAAGCTTTCTTT
-,-,TRBV20-1,TRBJ2-3,CSARVQTASTDTQYF,TGCAGTGCTAGGGTCCAAACCGCTAGCACAGATACGCAGTATTTT
-,-,TRBV7-2,TRBJ2-5,CASSLIGGQETQYF,TGTGCCAGCAGCTTAATAGGGGGCCAAGAGACCCAGTACTTC
-,-,TRBV12-3/TRBV12-4,TRBJ2-2,CASSPISTGELFF,TGTGCCAGCAGCCCGATATCCACCGGGGAGCTGTTTTTT
-,-,TRBV5-1,TRBJ2-3,CASSLTSRKSTDTQYF,TGCGCCAGCAGCTTGACGTCGCGGAAAAGCACAGATACGCAGTATTTT
-,once,TRBV7-2,TRBJ2-5,CASSIVWGLGEETQYF,TGTGCCAGCAGCATAGTGTGGGGGCTGGGGGAGGAGACCCAGTACTTC
-,few,TRBV9,TRBJ1-1,CASSVGDLYGINTEAFF,TGTGCCAGCAGCGTAGGGGACCTATACGGGATAAACACTGAAGCTTTCTTT
TRBD2,-,TRBV29-1,TRBJ2-2,CSALAGAGELFF,TGCAGCGCCTTAGCGGGGGCCGGGGAGCTGTTTTTT
TRBD2,many,TRBV7-9,TRBJ2-5,CASSETSGRGETQYF,TGTGCCAGCAGCGAGACTAGCGGGAGAGGAGAGACCCAGTACTTC
TRBD2,many,TRBV5-1,TRBJ2-7,CASSQPGTSGRADEQYF,TGCGCCAGCAGCCAGCCCGGGACTAGCGGGAGAGCGGACGAGCAGTACTTC
TRBD2,many,TRBV5-5,TRBJ2-7,CASRILAGETYEQYF,TGTGCCAGCAGAATTTTAGCGGGAGAGACCTACGAGCAGTACTTC
TRBD2,-,TRBV20-1,TRBJ2-4,CSAPPGGGKNIQYF,TGCAGTGCCCCCCCCGGGGGAGGGAAAAACATTCAGTACTTC
TRBD2,few,TRBV18,TRBJ2-1,CASSLLAGHGSNEQFF,TGTGCCAGCTCATTACTAGCGGGGCATGGGTCGAATGAGCAGTTCTTC
TRBD1,many,TRBV12-3/TRBV12-4,TRBJ2-1,CASSLGGADNEQFF,TGTGCCAGCAGCTTAGGGGGCGCTGACAATGAGCAGTTCTTC
-,few,TRBV11-1,TRBJ1-3,CASSTSGTNNSGNTIYF,TGTGCCAGCAGCACGAGCGGGACAAACAACTCTGGAAACACCATATATTTT
-,-,TRBV12-3/TRBV12-4,TRBJ2-7,CASSPSPTAPESSYEQYF,TGTGCCAGCAGTCCGTCCCCCACCGCGCCGGAAAGCTCCTACGAGCAGTACTTC
-,-,TRBV7-9,TRBJ2-1,CASSSGFGPADEQFF,TGTGCCAGCAGCTCCGGTTTTGGGCCGGCGGATGAGCAGTTCTTC
-,many,TRBV7-9,TRBJ2-7,CASSLRGPTYEQYF,TGTGCCAGCAGCTTACGGGGGCCCACCTACGAGCAGTACTTC
-,few,TRBV20-1,TRBJ2-7,CSALGGRGRYEQYF,TGCAGTGCCCTCGGGGGGCGGGGCAGGTACGAGCAGTACTTC
-,-,TRBV20-1,TRBJ2-5,CSARDQGWGAETQYF,TGCAGTGCTAGAGATCAGGGTTGGGGGGCTGAGACCCAGTACTTC
TRBD1,-,TRBV7-2,TRBJ2-7,CASSSAQGAGRHEQYF,TGTGCCAGCAGCTCGGCTCAGGGGGCGGGACGGCACGAGCAGTACTTC
-,-,TRBV29-1,TRBJ1-1,CSVKGILRLNTEAFF,TGCAGCGTCAAGGGGATATTGCGGCTGAACACTGAAGCTTTCTTT
-,many,TRBV12-3/TRBV12-4,TRBJ2-7,CASSLRGYEQYF,TGTGCCAGCAGCCTCCGGGGGTACGAGCAGTACTTC
-,-,TRBV28,TRBJ2-7,CASSPRMVVVVQYF,TGTGCCAGCAGTCCCAGGATGGTGGTAGTGGTGCAGTACTTC
-,-,TRBV6-4,TRBJ1-1,CASSDEVNTEAFF,TGTGCCAGCAGTGATGAAGTGAACACTGAAGCTTTCTTT
TRBD2,-,TRBV6-1,TRBJ2-5,CASSRTSSQETQYF,TGTGCCAGCAGTCGGACTAGCTCGCAAGAGACCCAGTACTTC
-,-,TRBV12-3/TRBV12-4,TRBJ1-2,CASSFKHLGGYTF,TGTGCCAGCAGTTTTAAACACCTAGGGGGCTACACCTTC
TRBD1,few,TRBV18,TRBJ1-1,CASSLTRGRGLANTEAFF,TGTGCCAGCTCACTGACGAGGGGCAGGGGGTTAGCGAACACTGAAGCTTTCTTT